Sequencing of this T cell receptor beta chain was carried out in a study of blood T cell repertoires in COVID-19. The length of the CDR3 is 17 residues. Unmatched junction bases numbered 6, after V lost 3 bases and J lost 0 bases. Germline V gene sequence: CDR1 SGHRS, CDR2 YFSETQ. Generated by immunoSEQ multiplex PCR, the TCRdb table keeps only in-frame clones and is missing some. This sample has roughly 32,000 clones, with 90% to 95% found just once. Material: peripheral blood. This TCR came from a male donor with active COVID-19. The chain couples TRBV5-1 to TRBJ1-6; 7 positions match TRBD1. The CDR3 reads CASSSQGPSSYNSPLHF. DNA of the CDR3: TGCGCCAGCAGCTCACAGGGGCCTAGCTCCTATAATTCACCCCTCCACTTT.